This T cell receptor beta chain derives from a study of T cells in Graves' hyperthyroidism and ophthalmopathy. Germline CDR1 reads MNHNS; CDR2 reads SASEGT. The V end lost 2 bases, the J end lost 4 bases, and 17 bases lay between the germline ends. This CDR3 is built from 16 residues. Template material for amplifying TCR beta CDR3 regions consisted of RNA transcripts. The study used the HTBI primer set for a first-round RT-PCR of the TCR CDR3. In TCRdb, the multiplex PCR reads were re-called with MiXCR into one record per CDR3 protein. The sample shows about 640,000 distinct CDR3 sequences, under 25% of them seen only once.

The sequence was obtained from a man aged 25-40 years with Graves' ophthalmopathy. The chain uses TRBV6-1 and TRBJ1-2, with a weak D call TRBD1 (5 bases). Input material: blood. CDR3 in amino acids: CASSERWQGISYGYTF. The DNA of the CDR3 is TGTGCCAGCAGTGAAAGGTGGCAGGGAATCAGCTATGGCTACACCTTC.